These T cell receptor beta chains were read from a single sample in a study of blood T cell repertoires in COVID-19. Profiling relied on immunoSEQ multiplex PCR, and the TCRdb table lists in-frame clones only, not all of them. The table has over 300,000 clones, roughly 89% seen once. The sample consisted of peripheral blood. The receptors here all came from a man between 18 and 35 years old with active or convalescent COVID-19. Both conserved end residues are part of each CDR3. The order of the fields is CDR3 protein, CDR3 DNA, clone size, V gene, J gene, D gene. The D gene is left open where the match is weak. The size of a clone is reported for some rows only, either as once, few or many, or as a class for expanded clones.

CDR3: CASSLGTEIIYGYTF
DNA: TGTGCCAGCAGCTTAGGTACCGAGATAATCTATGGCTACACCTTC
size: .
V: TRBV7-2
J: TRBJ1-2
D: .

CDR3: CASSFLTGQNEKLFF
DNA: TGTGCCAGCAGCTTTCTGACAGGCCAAAATGAAAAACTGTTTTTT
size: .
V: TRBV7-9
J: TRBJ1-4
D: .

CDR3: CASSILAGVNGEQFF
DNA: TGTGCCAGCAGCATACTAGCGGGGGTTAATGGGGAGCAGTTCTTC
size: .
V: TRBV9
J: TRBJ2-1
D: TRBD2

CDR3: CATSDGGTGANVLTF
DNA: TGTGCCACCAGTGATGGAGGGACTGGGGCCAACGTGCTGACTTTC
size: once
V: TRBV24-1
J: TRBJ2-6
D: .

CDR3: CASSVAGLNTEAFF
DNA: TGCGCCAGCAGTGTTGCAGGGCTGAACACTGAAGCTTTCTTT
size: .
V: TRBV10-2
J: TRBJ1-1
D: .

CDR3: CASSLRGRAYTEAFF
DNA: TGTGCCAGCAGTTTAAGAGGGCGGGCGTACACTGAAGCTTTCTTT
size: once
V: TRBV27
J: TRBJ1-1
D: .

CDR3: CASSWDTENSPLHF
DNA: TGTGCCAGCAGCTGGGACACGGAGAATTCACCCCTCCACTTT
size: .
V: TRBV6-5
J: TRBJ1-6
D: .

CDR3: CASSLTITGPNSPLHF
DNA: TGTGCCAGCAGCTTAACGATCACAGGGCCTAATTCACCCCTCCACTTT
size: .
V: TRBV7-3
J: TRBJ1-6
D: .

CDR3: CASSQVGGQNQPQHF
DNA: TGCGCCAGCAGCCAAGTTGGGGGACAGAATCAGCCCCAGCATTTT
size: .
V: TRBV4-1
J: TRBJ1-5
D: TRBD1

CDR3: CASSGKGAYNEQFF
DNA: TGTGCCAGCAGCGGGAAAGGGGCGTACAATGAGCAGTTCTTC
size: once
V: TRBV9
J: TRBJ2-1
D: .

CDR3: CASAGTSETDTQYF
DNA: TGTGCCAGCGCCGGGACTAGCGAGACAGATACGCAGTATTTT
size: .
V: TRBV6-4
J: TRBJ2-3
D: TRBD2

CDR3: CASTGQGDQPQHF
DNA: TGTGCCAGCACGGGACAGGGGGATCAGCCCCAGCATTTT
size: .
V: TRBV28
J: TRBJ1-5
D: TRBD1

CDR3: CASQAGGGTDTQYF
DNA: TGTGCCAGCCAAGCGGGCGGGGGTACAGATACGCAGTATTTT
size: .
V: TRBV7-2
J: TRBJ2-3
D: TRBD2

CDR3: CASSLRRNTDTQYF
DNA: TGTGCCAGCAGTTTACGGCGGAACACAGATACGCAGTATTTT
size: .
V: TRBV28
J: TRBJ2-3
D: .

CDR3: CASSVGGGRGYTF
DNA: TGTGCCAGCAGCGTAGGGGGCGGTCGCGGCTACACCTTC
size: .
V: TRBV9
J: TRBJ1-2
D: .

CDR3: CASSSGEVGEKLFF
DNA: TGTGCCAGCAGTTCGGGGGAAGTCGGGGAAAAACTGTTTTTT
size: .
V: TRBV28
J: TRBJ1-4
D: .

CDR3: CASRRGKWDTEAFF
DNA: TGTGCCAGCAGAAGGGGTAAGTGGGACACTGAAGCTTTCTTT
size: .
V: TRBV25-1
J: TRBJ1-1
D: .

CDR3: CASSSGGSANQPQHF
DNA: TGTGCCAGCAGCTCCGGAGGGTCCGCCAATCAGCCCCAGCATTTT
size: .
V: TRBV7-9
J: TRBJ1-5
D: .

CDR3: CASSISGQGMHEQFF
DNA: TGTGCCAGTAGTATTTCTGGACAGGGGATGCATGAGCAGTTCTTC
size: .
V: TRBV19
J: TRBJ2-1
D: TRBD1

CDR3: CASSTNNEQFF
DNA: TGTGCCAGCAGTACAAACAATGAGCAGTTCTTC
size: .
V: TRBV6-5
J: TRBJ2-1
D: .

CDR3: CASSPRGIRTNEKLFF
DNA: TGTGCCAGCAGCCCCAGGGGGATAAGAACTAATGAAAAACTGTTTTTT
size: .
V: TRBV7-9
J: TRBJ1-4
D: TRBD1

CDR3: CASSPYIEGNYGYTF
DNA: TGTGCCAGCAGCCCTTATATCGAGGGTAACTATGGCTACACCTTC
size: .
V: TRBV7-3
J: TRBJ1-2
D: .

CDR3: CASSLGRYGSDTQYF
DNA: TGTGCCAGCAGCTTAGGTCGATACGGTTCGGATACGCAGTATTTT
size: .
V: TRBV11-3
J: TRBJ2-3
D: .

CDR3: CASGGRGRLTILEQYF
DNA: TGTGCCAGCGGAGGTCGTGGCAGGCTGACCATTCTCGAGCAGTACTTC
size: .
V: TRBV28
J: TRBJ2-7
D: .

CDR3: CASSIDRGGAHQPQHF
DNA: TGTGCCAGTAGTATAGATCGAGGGGGCGCACACCAGCCCCAGCATTTT
size: .
V: TRBV19
J: TRBJ1-5
D: TRBD1

CDR3: CASSTANRNTEAFF
DNA: TGCGCCAGCAGCACTGCGAACCGGAACACTGAAGCTTTCTTT
size: .
V: TRBV5-1
J: TRBJ1-1
D: .

CDR3: CASRAGTGAHYGYTF
DNA: TGTGCCAGCAGGGCGGGTACAGGGGCCCACTATGGCTACACCTTC
size: .
V: TRBV6-1
J: TRBJ1-2
D: TRBD1

CDR3: CASSQTGSNEKLFF
DNA: TGCGCCAGCAGCCAAACAGGTTCAAATGAAAAACTGTTTTTT
size: .
V: TRBV4-1
J: TRBJ1-4
D: .

CDR3: CASLGVPTGYTF
DNA: TGTGCCAGCCTCGGAGTCCCGACCGGCTACACCTTC
size: .
V: TRBV27
J: TRBJ1-2
D: .